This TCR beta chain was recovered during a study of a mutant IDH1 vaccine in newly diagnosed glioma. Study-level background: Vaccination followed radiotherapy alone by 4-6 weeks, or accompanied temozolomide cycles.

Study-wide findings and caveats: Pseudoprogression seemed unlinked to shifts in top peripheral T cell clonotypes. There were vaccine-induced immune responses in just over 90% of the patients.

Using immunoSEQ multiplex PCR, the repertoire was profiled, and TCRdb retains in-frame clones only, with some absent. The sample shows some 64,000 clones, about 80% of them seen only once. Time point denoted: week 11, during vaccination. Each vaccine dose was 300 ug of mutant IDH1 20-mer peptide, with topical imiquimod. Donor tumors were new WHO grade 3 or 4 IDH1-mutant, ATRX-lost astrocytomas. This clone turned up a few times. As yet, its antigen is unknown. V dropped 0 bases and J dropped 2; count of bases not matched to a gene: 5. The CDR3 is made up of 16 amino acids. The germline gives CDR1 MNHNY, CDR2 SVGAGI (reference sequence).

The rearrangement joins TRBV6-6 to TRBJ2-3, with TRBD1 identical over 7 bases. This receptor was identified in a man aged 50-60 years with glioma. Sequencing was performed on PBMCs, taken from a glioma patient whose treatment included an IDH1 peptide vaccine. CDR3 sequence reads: CASSYSGQENTDTQYF. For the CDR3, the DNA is TGTGCCAGCAGTTACTCAGGACAGGAGAACACAGATACGCAGTATTTT.